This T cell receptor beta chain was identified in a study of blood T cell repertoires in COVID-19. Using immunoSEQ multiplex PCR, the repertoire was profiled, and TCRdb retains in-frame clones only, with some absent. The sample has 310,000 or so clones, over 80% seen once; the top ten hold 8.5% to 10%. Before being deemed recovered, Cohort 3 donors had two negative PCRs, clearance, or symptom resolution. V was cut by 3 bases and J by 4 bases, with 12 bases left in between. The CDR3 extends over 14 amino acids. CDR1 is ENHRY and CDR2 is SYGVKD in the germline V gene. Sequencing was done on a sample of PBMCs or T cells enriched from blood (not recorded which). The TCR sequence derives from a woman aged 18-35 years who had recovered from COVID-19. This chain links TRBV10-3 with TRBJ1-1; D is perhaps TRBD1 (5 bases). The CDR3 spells CAISDIQGGTEAFF. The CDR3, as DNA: TGTGCCATCAGTGACATCCAGGGAGGCACTGAAGCTTTCTTT.